The next 15 T cell receptor beta chains were all read from a single sample in a study of blood T cell repertoires in COVID-19. Clones were read by immunoSEQ multiplex PCR, and TCRdb kept only the in-frame ones, dropping some. The table shows some 96,000 clones, with 90% occurring only once. Sequencing used peripheral blood. The receptors were sampled from a man in his sixties with acute or convalescent COVID-19.

The V gene is TRBV5-3, the J gene TRBJ2-1; 7 bases align to TRBD1. TRBV5-3 is an ORF, with its function uncertain. This CDR3 is built from 13 residues. The ends lost 5 bases at V and 9 bases at J; junction bases unmatched: 8. The CDR3 bases are TGTGCCAGAAGATGTCAGGGGGTGGGTGAGCAGTTCTTC. It is translated as CARRCQGVGEQFF.

This chain joins TRBV12-3 or TRBV12-4 and TRBJ1-1; TRBD1 is a possible D gene (5 bases). Trimming pared 1 base from V and 5 bases from J, leaving 8 bases between. This CDR3 comprises 13 residues. CDR3 DNA: TGTGCCAGCAGTTTAGTGGGGGGAACTGAAGCTTTCTTT. It yields the protein CASSLVGGTEAFF.

V and J are TRBV28 and TRBJ1-1; D is perhaps TRBD1 (5 bases). The CDR3 has 12 residues. Germline CDR1 reads MDHEN; CDR2 reads SYDVKM. Trimming pared 3 bases from V and 7 bases from J, leaving 9 bases between. The CDR3 is CASSLGQGEAFF. CDR3 nucleotides: TGTGCCAGCAGTTTGGGCCAGGGTGAAGCTTTCTTT.

V usage is TRBV10-2 and J usage is TRBJ1-1, with TRBD1 matching 7 bases. The CDR3 is 13 amino acids. The germline V gene encodes CDR1 WSHSY and CDR2 SAAADI. V dropped 2 bases and J dropped 3; count of bases not matched to a gene: 0. The CDR3 sequence: CASSETGDTEAFF. The CDR3 DNA follows: TGCGCCAGCAGTGAGACAGGGGACACTGAAGCTTTCTTT.

The chain uses TRBV2 and TRBJ1-2; no clear D. The V end was cut by 7 bases, the J end by 5 bases, with 14 bases between. The CDR3 is 13 residues long. Germline CDR1 is SNHLY and CDR2 is FYNNEI. CDR3 nucleotides: TGTGCCAGCAATCGGCCAGGAAGATATGGCTACACCTTC. It yields the protein CASNRPGRYGYTF.

The V and J genes are TRBV6-1 and TRBJ2-1, with D tentatively TRBD1 (6 bases). CDR3 length: 14 residues. Germline V gene lookup returns CDR1 MNHNS and CDR2 SASEGT. V dropped 3 bases and J dropped 10 bases, with 16 bases sitting between them. The CDR3 region has the DNA TGTGCCAGCAGTGACAGGGGCAGGGAGAGGGAGCAGTTCTTC. Protein product: CASSDRGREREQFF.

The V and J genes are TRBV3-1 (or the pseudogene TRBV3-2) and TRBJ1-2; possible D gene TRBD1, 6 bases. The CDR3 length is 16 residues. V was pared by 4 bases and J by 2 bases, with 17 bases between. Germline V gives CDR1 LGHDT, CDR2 YNNKEL (reference sequence). The CDR3 is CASSPITQGINYGYTF. In DNA form, the CDR3 reads TGTGCCAGCAGCCCCATAACACAGGGCATCAACTATGGCTACACCTTC.

J is TRBJ1-1 and V is TRBV5-4, with 7 bases matching TRBD1. Germline V gene sequence: CDR1 SGHNT, CDR2 YYREEE (reference sequence). V shed 1 base and J 3 bases; nucleotides not matched to a gene: 9. This CDR3 contains 16 residues. In nucleotides, the CDR3 is TGTGCCAGCAGCTTGCCTGTGACAGGGTCGGACACTGAAGCTTTCTTT. This translates into CASSLPVTGSDTEAFF.

The chain uses TRBV30 and TRBJ1-2; D is ambiguous. V lost 1 base and J lost 8, with 14 bases in between. The CDR3 loop spans 13 amino acids. Germline V lookup: CDR1 GTSNPN, CDR2 SVGIG (reference sequence). The CDR3 DNA sequence: TGTGCCTGGAGTGAAGGGAGGTTATTAGGCTACACCTTC. Its protein product is CAWSEGRLLGYTF.

The V and J genes are TRBV3-1 (or the pseudogene TRBV3-2) and TRBJ1-6, with 7 bases that match TRBD1. J lost 11 bases, V lost 0 bases, and 7 bases had no gene match. Germline CDR1 and CDR2: LGHDT and YNNKEL (reference sequence). The CDR3 loop spans 15 amino acids. The CDR3, as DNA: TGTGCCAGCAGCCAAGATTTCACAGGGGCTACACCCCTCCACTTT. This translates into CASSQDFTGATPLHF.

The CDR3 sequence: CASSNDRGNTIYF. The CDR3 DNA follows: TGTGCCAGCAGCAACGACAGGGGAAACACCATATATTTT. V and J are TRBV11-2 and TRBJ1-3, with D perhaps TRBD1 (6 bases). The CDR3 is 13 residues long. Trimming removed 5 bases at V and 4 bases at J, with 9 bases between. Germline values: CDR1 SGHAT, CDR2 FQNNGV.

The chain links TRBV7-8 to TRBJ1-3; D is unresolved. This CDR3 has 15 residues. The V end lost 2 bases, the J end lost 0 bases, and 8 bases lay between the germline ends. Germline values: CDR1 SGHVS, CDR2 FQNEAQ. This chain's CDR3 is CASSLLGASGNTIYF. CDR3 sequence (DNA): TGTGCCAGCAGCTTACTGGGAGCCTCTGGAAACACCATATATTTT.

The chain employs TRBV5-1 and TRBJ1-3; 10 bases line up with TRBD1. Germline V gene sequence: CDR1 SGHRS, CDR2 YFSETQ. V lost 4 bases, J lost 5 bases, and 6 bases stayed unmatched. This CDR3 has 15 residues. The DNA of the CDR3 is TGCGCCAGCAGCCCCACGGGACAGGGGCGAAACACCATATATTTT. This translates into CASSPTGQGRNTIYF.

The chain couples TRBV6-6 to TRBJ1-1; TRBD1 is a possible D gene (6 bases). Trimming removed 2 bases from V and 6 bases from J, with 19 bases in between. The CDR3 sequence is 16 residues long. From germline, CDR1 is MNHNY and CDR2 SVGAGI (reference sequence). The CDR3 sequence: CASSYQLAGAEAEAFF. The DNA of the CDR3 is TGTGCCAGCAGTTACCAGCTGGCGGGGGCGGAGGCTGAAGCTTTCTTT.

The chain carries TRBV4-1 and TRBJ1-5; D is unclear. The CDR3 is 15 residues long. Germline CDR1 MGHRA, CDR2 YSYEKL. V was pared by 0 bases and J by 9 bases, with 15 bases between. CDR3 protein: CASSQDGGSPRPQHF. The CDR3 DNA reads as TGCGCCAGCAGCCAAGATGGAGGCAGCCCAAGGCCCCAGCATTTT.